The T cell receptor (beta chain) described here comes from a study of blood T cell repertoires in COVID-19. Study-level background: Samples came from the United States, Italy and Spain, spanning acute and convalescent COVID-19. Nucleic acid was either cDNA or gDNA, and it came from T cells, B-cell-depleted T cells, or PBMCs.

V was clipped by 2 bases and J by 4 bases, with 14 bases between them. The CDR3 contains 15 residues. Germline V lookup: CDR1 MNHEY, CDR2 SVGAGI. In the original analysis: Estimated nucleated cell counts came from reference gene primer amplification. Profiled with immunoSEQ multiplex PCR; TCRdb holds only in-frame clones, not every one. Clonal size and the V and J genes are those of that table, whereas D and trimming came from the DNA. The table lists roughly 250,000 clones, 70% to 90% of them singletons. This clonotype was obtained from a man in his forties with acute or convalescent COVID-19. This sequence joins TRBV6-5 and TRBJ1-1; the D gene is possibly TRBD1 (5 bases). Sequenced material: peripheral blood. The chain's CDR3 is CASSYRGTGGTEAFF. The CDR3 DNA sequence: TGTGCCAGCAGTTACAGGGGAACCGGGGGCACTGAAGCTTTCTTT.